The rows below give T cell receptor beta chains drawn from one sample of a study of cytomegalovirus exposure and HLA in healthy donors. Some clones are missing from TCRdb's copy, which holds only in-frame ones; the method was immunoSEQ multiplex PCR. This sample has fewer than 200,000 clones, with about 77% found just once. The specimen sequenced was PBMCs. These TCRs come from a male donor in good health and CMV-seropositive. CDR3s include the opening cysteine and the closing phenylalanine or tryptophan. The D gene is left open where the match is weak. Only part of the rows carry a size: once, few, many, or a class if the clone is expanded.

j_gene	abundance	v_gene	d_gene	CDR3aa	CDR3nt
TRBJ2-1	.	TRBV7-9	TRBD1	CAMDGTGSYNEQFF	TGTGCCATGGATGGGACAGGCTCCTACAATGAGCAGTTCTTC
TRBJ2-4	.	TRBV5-1	.	CASSPRGSQGSNIQYF	TGCGCCAGCAGCCCTCGTGGTTCGCAGGGTTCAAACATTCAGTACTTC
TRBJ2-3	once	TRBV9	TRBD1	CASSLGQRTDTQYF	TGTGCCAGCAGCCTGGGACAGCGCACAGATACGCAGTATTTT
TRBJ2-5	.	TRBV9	.	CASSVGHGGAGETQYF	TGTGCCAGCAGCGTAGGTCATGGGGGGGCCGGGGAGACCCAGTACTTC
TRBJ1-6	.	TRBV5-1	TRBD1	CASSVRDRASSYNSPLHF	TGCGCCAGCAGCGTCCGGGACAGGGCGAGCTCCTATAATTCACCCCTCCACTTT
TRBJ2-3	.	TRBV9	TRBD2	CASSANRLAGGSRDTQYF	TGTGCCAGCAGCGCCAACCGACTAGCGGGGGGATCCAGGGATACGCAGTATTTT
TRBJ2-1	.	TRBV30	TRBD2	CAWNRVAGAPTNEQFF	TGTGCCTGGAATCGAGTAGCGGGGGCGCCCACAAATGAGCAGTTCTTC
TRBJ1-2	.	TRBV7-2	.	CASSLAGVYGYTF	TGTGCCAGCAGCTTAGCAGGGGTCTATGGCTACACCTTC
TRBJ2-6	.	TRBV4-1	.	CASSQWDGSSGANVLTF	TGCGCCAGCAGCCAGTGGGACGGGAGCTCTGGGGCCAACGTCCTGACTTTC
TRBJ1-5	.	TRBV4-2	.	CASSQEEGQRVQPQHF	TGTGCCAGCAGCCAAGAAGAGGGCCAGAGGGTTCAGCCCCAGCATTTT
TRBJ2-7	once	TRBV5-6	.	CASSLEGDTYEQYF	TGTGCCAGCAGCTTGGAGGGGGACACCTACGAGCAGTACTTC
TRBJ1-5	few	TRBV6-1	.	CASSESVSEPNQPQHF	TGTGCCAGCAGTGAATCGGTCAGCGAACCTAATCAGCCCCAGCATTTT
TRBJ1-4	few	TRBV5-4	.	CASSWSSNEKLFF	TGTGCCAGCAGCTGGAGCTCCAATGAAAAACTGTTTTTT
TRBJ2-7	.	TRBV6-1	.	CASSWAGRSYEQYF	TGTGCCAGCTCTTGGGCGGGTCGGAGCTACGAGCAGTACTTC
TRBJ2-3	few	TRBV7-2	TRBD2	CASSLGVNGGATDTQYF	TGTGCCAGCAGCTTAGGGGTAAACGGGGGGGCTACAGATACGCAGTATTTT
TRBJ2-2	.	TRBV5-1	.	CASSSPRGAVGELFF	TGCGCCAGCAGCTCCCCTCGGGGGGCGGTCGGGGAGCTGTTTTTT
TRBJ2-2	.	TRBV2	.	CASFLSVTTNTGELFF	TGTGCCAGCTTTTTGAGTGTGACTACGAACACCGGGGAGCTGTTTTTT
TRBJ1-3	.	TRBV11-2	.	CASSTDRQAVGNTIYF	TGTGCCAGCAGCACCGACCGACAGGCGGTTGGAAACACCATATATTTT
TRBJ1-6	.	TRBV5-4	.	CASSAGQRNSPLHF	TGTGCCAGCAGCGCCGGACAGCGAAATTCACCCCTCCACTTT
TRBJ2-2	.	TRBV7-3	.	CASSPRPRGTGELFF	TGTGCCAGCAGCCCCCGCCCCCGGGGCACCGGGGAGCTGTTTTTT
TRBJ1-1	.	TRBV9	TRBD1	CASSVGGGRNTEAFF	TGTGCCAGCAGCGTAGGAGGGGGCAGGAACACTGAAGCTTTCTTT
TRBJ2-2	once	TRBV5-1	.	CASSPGRGNTGELFF	TGCGCCAGCAGCCCGGGGCGGGGGAACACCGGGGAGCTGTTTTTT
TRBJ2-7	.	TRBV30	TRBD1	CAWSPTGLSYEQYF	TGTGCCTGGAGCCCGACAGGGCTCTCCTACGAGCAGTACTTC
TRBJ1-2	few	TRBV30	.	CVADLPLGYTF	TGTGTAGCAGACCTCCCCCTCGGCTACACCTTC
TRBJ2-1	.	TRBV9	TRBD2	CASSVVGSGGYNEQFF	TGTGCCAGCAGCGTAGTCGGGAGCGGGGGGTACAATGAGCAGTTCTTC
TRBJ2-1	.	TRBV27	TRBD2	CASSPLAGGRGEQFF	TGTGCCAGCAGCCCACTAGCGGGGGGGCGGGGTGAGCAGTTCTTC
TRBJ2-1	.	TRBV5-1	.	CASSLGLVRNEQFF	TGCGCCAGCAGCTTGGGACTAGTAAGGAATGAGCAGTTCTTC
TRBJ2-1	.	TRBV5-1	TRBD2	CASSSNGKGLADNEQFF	TGCGCCAGCAGCTCGAACGGGAAGGGACTAGCGGACAATGAGCAGTTCTTC
TRBJ1-1	.	TRBV5-1	TRBD1	CASSWQGATEAFF	TGCGCCAGCAGTTGGCAGGGGGCCACTGAAGCTTTCTTT
TRBJ1-1	.	TRBV5-4	TRBD1	CASSAPGQGRVTEAFF	TGTGCCAGCAGCGCGCCGGGACAGGGGAGGGTTACTGAAGCTTTCTTT
TRBJ2-7	.	TRBV28	TRBD1	CASSTNYRGSSYEQYF	TGTGCCAGCAGTACCAATTACAGGGGGAGCTCCTACGAGCAGTACTTC
TRBJ2-7	.	TRBV7-2	.	CASSPLRGYEQYF	TGTGCCAGCAGCCCCTTACGGGGCTACGAGCAGTACTTC
TRBJ1-1	.	TRBV2	.	CASSENQGSNTEAFF	TGTGCCAGCAGTGAAAACCAGGGCTCGAACACTGAAGCTTTCTTT
TRBJ2-7	once	TRBV5-4	TRBD2	CASSEAGTSGGEQYF	TGTGCCAGCAGCGAAGCCGGGACTAGCGGGGGCGAGCAGTACTTC
TRBJ1-2	.	TRBV5-1	TRBD1	CASSTGTGGAYGYTF	TGCGCCAGCAGCACCGGGACAGGGGGCGCCTATGGCTACACCTTC
TRBJ1-4	few	TRBV2	.	CASEPERLGKLFF	TGTGCCAGTGAACCAGAGAGGTTGGGAAAACTGTTTTTT
TRBJ2-7	.	TRBV4-2	TRBD2	CASSQEERGRTYEQYF	TGTGCCAGCAGCCAAGAGGAGCGGGGGCGAACCTACGAGCAGTACTTC
TRBJ1-2	.	TRBV7-9	TRBD1	CASSFRGIQGNYGYTF	TGTGCCAGCAGCTTTAGGGGGATACAGGGGAACTATGGCTACACCTTC
TRBJ1-2	.	TRBV6-7	.	CASSYYQIGGSQVGYGYTF	TGTGCCAGCAGTTACTATCAGATTGGAGGAAGTCAGGTTGGGTATGGCTACACCTTC
TRBJ2-3	.	TRBV6-5	.	CASSPNRVQTDTQYF	TGTGCCAGCAGTCCCAACAGGGTACAGACAGATACGCAGTATTTT
TRBJ1-6	.	TRBV2	.	CASSEGGGHNSPLHF	TGTGCCAGCAGTGAAGGCGGGGGGCATAATTCACCCCTCCACTTT
TRBJ2-5	.	TRBV5-4	TRBD1	CASSSGQVQETQYF	TGTGCCAGCAGCTCGGGACAGGTACAAGAGACCCAGTACTTC
TRBJ1-6	.	TRBV2	.	CASIGRGPRGPLHF	TGTGCCAGCATAGGGAGGGGACCTCGAGGACCCCTCCACTTT
TRBJ1-6	.	TRBV9	.	CASSVGGRNNSPLHF	TGTGCCAGCAGCGTCGGGGGTCGGAATAATTCACCCCTCCACTTT
TRBJ2-5	.	TRBV2	TRBD2	CASSEALGKLAGYQETQYF	TGTGCCAGCAGTGAAGCATTAGGGAAACTAGCGGGGTACCAAGAGACCCAGTACTTC
TRBJ2-3	.	TRBV9	TRBD2	CASSPRTSGDPTDTQYF	TGTGCCAGCAGCCCGAGGACTAGCGGGGATCCCACAGATACGCAGTATTTT
TRBJ1-1	.	TRBV27	.	CASSLGAGTEAFF	TGTGCCAGCAGTTTAGGGGCGGGGACTGAAGCTTTCTTT
TRBJ1-2	few	TRBV6-1	.	CAVGGAGIDYGYTF	TGTGCCGTCGGTGGGGCGGGGATTGACTATGGCTACACCTTC
TRBJ1-3	.	TRBV19	TRBD1	CASSIGDRTGNTIYF	TGTGCCAGTAGTATAGGGGACAGAACTGGAAACACCATATATTTT
TRBJ1-1	.	TRBV5-1	.	CASSFRASTQGNTEAFF	TGCGCCAGCAGCTTTAGGGCCAGTACCCAGGGGAACACTGAAGCTTTCTTT
TRBJ2-3	few	TRBV5-1	.	CASSYPFPGTLKGADTQYF	TGCGCCAGCAGCTATCCTTTCCCCGGGACACTCAAGGGCGCAGATACGCAGTATTTT
TRBJ2-7	.	TRBV6-1	.	CASSEEWTAYEQYF	TGTGCCAGCAGTGAAGAATGGACAGCCTACGAGCAGTACTTC
TRBJ1-2	.	TRBV9	TRBD1	CASSGLGDRGSYGYTF	TGTGCCAGCAGCGGGTTGGGAGACAGGGGATCCTATGGCTACACCTTC
TRBJ2-1	.	TRBV7-9	TRBD1	CASSLEGQASNEQFF	TGTGCCAGCAGCTTAGAAGGACAGGCTAGTAATGAGCAGTTCTTC
TRBJ1-2	.	TRBV30	.	CAWGDTRDYGYTF	TGTGCCTGGGGGGACACGCGAGACTATGGCTACACCTTC
TRBJ2-2	.	TRBV7-2	TRBD2	CASSRLAGVNTGELFF	TGTGCCAGCAGCAGACTAGCGGGGGTGAACACCGGGGAGCTGTTTTTT
TRBJ2-1	.	TRBV5-4	.	CASSLDMVLVRSYNEQFF	TGTGCCAGCAGCTTGGATATGGTCCTAGTTCGGTCCTACAATGAGCAGTTCTTC